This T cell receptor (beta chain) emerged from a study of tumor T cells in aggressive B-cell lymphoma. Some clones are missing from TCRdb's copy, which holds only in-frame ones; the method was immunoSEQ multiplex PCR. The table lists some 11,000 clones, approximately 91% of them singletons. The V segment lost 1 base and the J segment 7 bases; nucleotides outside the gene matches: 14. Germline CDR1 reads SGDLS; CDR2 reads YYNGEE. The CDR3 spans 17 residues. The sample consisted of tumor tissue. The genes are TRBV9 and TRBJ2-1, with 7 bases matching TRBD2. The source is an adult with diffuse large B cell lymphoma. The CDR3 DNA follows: TGTGCCAGCAGCGTACCCAGAACGGGGGGATCGGGAAATGAGCAGTTCTTC. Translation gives CASSVPRTGGSGNEQFF.